Below, 29 T cell receptor beta chains from the same sample are listed, as sequenced in a study of blood T cells in healthy people across ages. With a J-beta primer mix and a sample-barcoded 5' primer, a second PCR ran roughly 6 to 11 cycles. TCRdb processed the 5' RACE reads anew with MiXCR; each CDR3 protein has one entry. The sample carries about 1.5 million distinct CDR3 sequences, less than 45% recorded once. The sample comprised blood. These receptors originate from a woman under 30 in good health.

The J gene is TRBJ2-5, the V gene TRBV29-1; 8 bases map to TRBD2. The germline V gene encodes CDR1 SQVTM and CDR2 ANQGSEA. Germline trimming cut 0 bases from V and 1 base from J; bases unmatched to any gene: 13. There are 18 residues in the CDR3. For the CDR3, the DNA is TGCAGCGTTGAAGATCGGGCCAACGGGAGGGGGGGCCAAGAGACCCAGTACTTC. Translation gives CSVEDRANGRGGQETQYF.

This clonotype was counted a few times. The gene calls are TRBV28 and TRBJ1-5; D remains unclear. The CDR3 contains 12 residues. The germline gives CDR1 MDHEN, CDR2 SYDVKM. V was trimmed by 5 bases and J by 5 bases, leaving 7 bases between them. This CDR3 is CASSITDQPQHF. CDR3 DNA sequence: TGTGCCAGCAGTATTACAGATCAGCCCCAGCATTTT.

This CDR3 reads CASSLIKGLGTGELFF. For the CDR3, the DNA is TGTGCCAGCAGCCTAATAAAGGGGCTCGGCACCGGGGAGCTGTTTTTT. V and J are TRBV6-2 or TRBV6-3 and TRBJ2-2; D is possibly TRBD1 (5 bases). The CDR3 runs to 16 residues. V lost 6 bases and J 4 bases, leaving 18 bases between the germline ends. Germline V lookup: CDR1 MNHEY, CDR2 SVGEGT.

This clonotype was counted between two and nine times. The chain links TRBV3-1 to TRBJ2-3, with D maybe TRBD1 (6 bases). The V gene lost 3 bases and the J gene lost 5 bases, with 9 bases spanning the gap. CDR1 and CDR2 from the germline V gene are LGHDT and YNNKEL (reference sequence). The CDR3 totals 13 residues. CDR3 sequence reads: CASSQTQGDTQYF. The CDR3 DNA reads TGTGCCAGCAGCCAGACACAGGGAGATACGCAGTATTTT.

This chain links TRBV4-3 with TRBJ2-7, with 8 nucleotides matching TRBD2. The germline gives CDR1 LGHNA, CDR2 YSLEER. Germline trimming cut 2 bases from V and 1 base from J; bases unmatched to any gene: 4. The CDR3 sequence is 15 residues long. CDR3: CASSQYREGSYEQYF. CDR3 coding DNA: TGCGCCAGCAGCCAATATCGGGAGGGATCCTACGAGCAGTACTTC.

J is TRBJ1-2 and V is TRBV12-3 or TRBV12-4; D perhaps matches TRBD1 (6 bases). The V end lost 3 bases, the J end lost 4 bases, and 18 bases lay between the germline ends. This CDR3 spans 16 amino acids. In DNA, the CDR3 is TGTGCCAGCAGTTTCGGTCGGGGGCTGACAGGCTATGGCTACACCTTC. Residues: CASSFGRGLTGYGYTF.

This clonotype was counted between two and nine times. This chain links TRBV20-1 with TRBJ1-2, with 9 positions matching TRBD1. The CDR3 extends over 12 amino acids. CDR1 is DFQATT and CDR2 is SNEGSKA in the germline V gene (reference sequence). Trimming took 4 bases from V and 8 from J; bases not matched to a gene: 5. CDR3 in amino acids: CSAITGGRGYTF. CDR3 in DNA: TGCAGTGCTATTACAGGGGGCAGGGGCTACACCTTC.

A remark on this clonotype: It is likely a read error, because the conserved phenylalanine at the end of the CDR3 is missing. The V gene is TRBV27, the J gene TRBJ2-3, with a tentative D call TRBD2 (6 bases). V gave up 5 bases and J gave up 2 bases, with 14 bases separating them. There are 15 residues in the CDR3. Germline V gene sequence: CDR1 MNHEY, CDR2 SMNVEV (reference sequence). CDR3 DNA sequence: TGTGCCAGCAGTACAATGGGGGGATCCACAGATACGCAGTATTAT. Its translation is CASSTMGGSTDTQYY.

This clonotype was found a few times. This CDR3 is CASSWGLAGDGTQYF. DNA for the CDR3: TGTGCCAGCAGCTGGGGACTAGCGGGGGACGGTACGCAGTATTTT. The chain has TRBV13 and TRBJ2-3; 14 bases are a match to TRBD2. The ends lost 4 bases at V and 8 bases at J; junction bases unmatched: 5. CDR1 is PRHDT, CDR2 FYEKMQ, per germline (reference sequence). The CDR3 sequence is 15 residues long.

The table lists this clonotype with a few counts. The V gene is TRBV5-5, the J gene TRBJ2-5; D not resolved. The J call could be wrong; TRBJ2-7 is a better fit for the DNA end. This CDR3 has 12 residues. Germline V CDR1 and CDR2: SGHKS, YYEKEE (reference sequence). Written as DNA, the CDR3 is TGTGCCAGCAGCGTCCTCGGAGACGAGCAGTACTTC. Protein product: CASSVLGDEQYF.

This clonotype showed up just a few times. The rearrangement uses TRBV20-1 and TRBJ2-3; 10 bases match TRBD2. The germline V gene encodes CDR1 DFQATT and CDR2 SNEGSKA (reference sequence). This CDR3 contains 13 residues. J was trimmed by 2 bases and V by 7 bases; bases with no gene match: 3. The CDR3 loop is CSGTSGPTDTQYF. CDR3 nucleotide sequence: TGCAGTGGGACTAGCGGACCCACAGATACGCAGTATTTT.

This clonotype was seen a handful of times. V usage is TRBV12-3 or TRBV12-4 and J usage is TRBJ1-2; D not resolved. V was shortened by 7 bases and J by 5 bases, with 20 bases between the two germline ends. The CDR3 is 15 amino acids. The CDR3 DNA reads TGTGCCAGCAACGCTAACGTAGAGGTCGGGTATGGCTACACCTTC. Its protein product is CASNANVEVGYGYTF.

The gene calls are TRBV5-4 and TRBJ2-7, with 7 bases matching TRBD2. Germline V gene sequence: CDR1 SGHNT, CDR2 YYREEE (reference sequence). The junction had 8 bases not matched to a gene; V was cut back by 3 bases and J by 2 bases. The CDR3 totals 15 residues. Here the CDR3 reads CASSWGAGVPYEQYF. The CDR3 region has the DNA TGTGCCAGCAGCTGGGGCGCGGGAGTCCCCTACGAGCAGTACTTC.

The V gene is TRBV5-1, the J gene TRBJ2-1; 8 nucleotides match TRBD1. Germline V CDR1 and CDR2: SGHRS, YFSETQ. The CDR3 consists of 14 residues. The ends lost 4 bases at V and 5 bases at J; junction bases unmatched: 5. DNA for the CDR3: TGCGCCAGCAGCACCCGACAGGGGCACAATGAGCAGTTCTTC. The encoded protein is CASSTRQGHNEQFF.

This CDR3 is CASSYTRRRWANVLTF. Written as DNA, the CDR3 is TGTGCCAGCAGTTACACACGACGGAGGTGGGCCAACGTCCTGACTTTC. The rearrangement links TRBV6-5 to TRBJ2-6, with D perhaps TRBD2 (5 bases). Deletions cut 2 bases from V and 5 bases from J, with 13 bases between. The CDR3 is 16 amino acids. CDR1 and CDR2 from the germline V gene are MNHEY and SVGAGI.

The chain carries TRBV20-1 and TRBJ2-3; D possibly corresponds to TRBD2 (6 bases). CDR1 DFQATT and CDR2 SNEGSKA come from the germline V gene (reference sequence). Trimming removed 5 bases at V and 2 bases at J, with 20 bases between. This CDR3 is 16 amino acids long. The CDR3 coding sequence is TGCAGTGCTGGGGATTGGCGGGACCGGGCCACAGATACGCAGTATTTT. Protein: CSAGDWRDRATDTQYF.

V usage is TRBV6-5 and J usage is TRBJ2-1; D is ambiguous. The germline CDR1 and CDR2 sequences are MNHEY and SVGAGI. This CDR3 spans 14 amino acids. V was trimmed by 6 bases and J by 3 bases, leaving 12 bases between them. The CDR3 protein is CASRPASFYNEQFF. The CDR3 nucleotides are TGTGCCAGCAGGCCCGCCAGTTTCTACAATGAGCAGTTCTTC.

The gene calls are TRBV7-9 and TRBJ2-1; D is unresolved. The CDR3 is 13 amino acids. CDR1 is SEHNR, CDR2 FQNEAQ, per germline (reference sequence). V was cut by 5 bases and J by 6 bases, with 11 bases left in between. The CDR3 loop reads CASSPDWGNEQFF. The DNA of the CDR3 is TGTGCCAGCAGCCCAGATTGGGGCAATGAGCAGTTCTTC.

This clonotype was picked up one time. The DNA of the CDR3 is TGCGCCAGCAGCACACAAGGAGTGGGGGGGCGGGGGAGAGACTATGGCTACACCTTC. Amino acid sequence: CASSTQGVGGRGRDYGYTF. The chain is built from TRBV4-1 and TRBJ1-2, with D perhaps matching TRBD1 (6 bases). Germline V gene data show CDR1 as MGHRA and CDR2 as YSYEKL. There are 19 residues in the CDR3. The V gene lost 5 bases and the J gene lost 3 bases, with 28 bases spanning the gap.

V and J are TRBV7-9 and TRBJ2-3; D is uncertain. CDR1 and CDR2 from the germline V gene are SEHNR and FQNEAQ (reference sequence). CDR3 size: 15 residues. Trimming left V 2 bases short and J 11 bases short, with 20 bases between. CDR3 in DNA: TGTGCCAGCAGCTTAAAACCAGCGTCCCAGCCACAGCAGTATTTT. This translates into CASSLKPASQPQQYF. Full variable domain (missing parts from reference TRBV7-9 and TRBJ2-3): DTGVSQNPRHKITKRGQNVTFRCDPISEHNRLYWYRQTLGQGPEFLTYFQNEAQLEKSRLLSDRFSAERPKGSFSTLEIQRTEQGDSAMYLCASSLKPASQPQQYFGPGTRLTVL.

This clonotype was seen a handful of times. V and J are TRBV14 and TRBJ2-3, with TRBD2 matching over 14 bases. This CDR3 contains 17 residues. The germline V gene has CDR1 SGHDN and CDR2 FVKESK. With 3 bases clipped from V and 2 bases from J, the junction kept 4 bases outside the gene matches. This chain's CDR3 is CASSHRTSGRFTDTQYF. CDR3 sequence (DNA): TGTGCCAGCAGCCACCGGACTAGCGGGAGGTTCACAGATACGCAGTATTTT.

The V and J genes are TRBV7-2 and TRBJ1-1; a possible D gene is TRBD1 (6 bases). Germline-derived CDR1 and CDR2 are SGHTA and FQGNSA. V was cut by 6 bases and J by 5 bases, with 16 bases left in between. This CDR3 spans 14 amino acids. Written as DNA, the CDR3 is TGTGCCAGCAGAATCATGGGGGGGCGGACTGAAGCTTTCTTT. Translated: CASRIMGGRTEAFF.

The rearrangement uses TRBV7-2 and TRBJ2-7; D is undetermined. The V and J ends lost 2 bases and 1 base respectively, with 12 bases between them. Looked up from germline, CDR1 is SGHTA and CDR2 is FQGNSA. The CDR3 contains 15 residues. The CDR3 coding sequence is TGTGCCAGCAGCTTAAAGGGAACAGCTTCCTACGAGCAGTACTTC. Translation gives CASSLKGTASYEQYF. The full variable domain, completed using reference TRBV7-2 and TRBJ2-7, is GAGVSQSPSNKVTEKGKDVELRCDPISGHTALYWYRQSLGQGLEFLIYFQGNSAPDKSGLPSDRFSAERTGGSVSTLTIQRTQQEDSAVYLCASSLKGTASYEQYFGPGTRLTVT.

This chain joins TRBV7-9 and TRBJ2-3; 9 bases align to TRBD2. This CDR3 spans 17 amino acids. After removal of 4 bases from V and 5 bases from J, the junction contained 13 bases not matched to a gene. Germline V CDR1 and CDR2: SEHNR, FQNEAQ (reference sequence). This CDR3 reads CASSSAGGPYGLDTQYF. CDR3 in DNA: TGTGCCAGCAGCTCTGCGGGGGGGCCCTACGGGTTAGATACGCAGTATTTT.

This clonotype was recorded only once. The rearrangement uses TRBV20-1 and TRBJ1-2; TRBD1 matches at 7 bases. The germline CDR1 and CDR2 sequences are DFQATT and SNEGSKA (reference sequence). The CDR3 runs to 15 residues. Trimming removed 0 bases from V and 1 base from J; junction bases left unmatched: 5. CDR3 sequence: CSARDPGGSNYGYTF. CDR3 bases: TGCAGTGCTAGAGATCCAGGGGGAAGTAACTATGGCTACACCTTC.

This clonotype came up a few times. As DNA, the CDR3 is TGTGCCAGCAGTCTCTCCGGGCGGGGGCGCGAAGAGACCCAGTACTTC. This codes for CASSLSGRGREETQYF. J is TRBJ2-5 and V is TRBV12-3 or TRBV12-4; perhaps TRBD2 as D (7 bases). Trimming took 5 bases from V and 3 from J, leaving 19 bases between them. This CDR3 has 16 residues.

This clonotype was seen a few times. This rearrangement joins TRBV29-1 to TRBJ1-1; 8 positions match TRBD1. The junction had 4 bases not matched to a gene; V was cut back by 4 bases and J by 3 bases. The CDR3 is made up of 13 amino acids. Germline values: CDR1 SQVTM, CDR2 ANQGSEA. This CDR3 reads CSVGTGRDTEAFF. CDR3 nucleotide sequence: TGCAGCGTTGGGACAGGGAGGGACACTGAAGCTTTCTTT.

The chain couples TRBV4-1 to TRBJ1-1, with D possibly TRBD1 on 5 matching bases. The CDR3 consists of 17 residues. Trimming removed 4 bases from V and 2 bases from J, with 20 bases in between. Germline lookup yields CDR1 MGHRA and CDR2 YSYEKL. CDR3 nucleotide sequence: TGCGCCAGCAGCCCTCGGCCAGGGCCCAACTCTAACACTGAAGCTTTCTTT. Its translation is CASSPRPGPNSNTEAFF.

This clonotype has just a few counts. The gene calls are TRBV4-3 and TRBJ2-1; 10 bases agree with TRBD2. The CDR3 has 17 residues. Germline lookup yields CDR1 LGHNA and CDR2 YSLEER. Trimming removed 0 bases from V and 2 bases from J; junction bases left unmatched: 4. CDR3 sequence reads: CASSQDGTSVAYNEQFF. CDR3 nucleotide sequence: TGCGCCAGCAGCCAAGATGGGACTAGCGTCGCCTACAATGAGCAGTTCTTC.